The present T cell receptor beta chain was sequenced within a study of a mutant IDH1 vaccine in newly diagnosed glioma. Study-wide context: Treatment recipients were approximately 60% male and around 38% female, and their mean age was roughly 44 years. Antecedent treatment encompassed radiotherapy, temozolomide, or their combination; the majority received both.

The CDR3 sequence is 15 residues long. Germline V gene lookup returns CDR1 MNHEY and CDR2 SMNVEV (reference sequence). Trimming removed 6 bases at V and 1 base at J, with 15 bases between. The protocol was immunoSEQ multiplex PCR, while the TCRdb copy is restricted to in-frame clones and leaves out a portion. The data contain roughly 30,000 clones, roughly 80% of them singletons. Time point denoted: week 47, end of study. What each vaccine dose contained was 300 ug of mutant IDH1 20-mer peptide, accompanied by topical imiquimod. In every donor, the tumor was a new WHO grade 3 or 4 IDH1-mutant, ATRX-lost astrocytoma. About this clone: Antigen specificity is unknown.

Study results and limitations: Among top peripheral T cell clonotypes, changes seemed unrelated to pseudoprogression.

Here the sequenced sample was PBMCs, taken from a glioma patient whose treatment included an IDH1 peptide vaccine. The chain couples TRBV27 to TRBJ2-5; D remains ambiguous. The source is a man aged 25-40 years with glioma. The CDR3 coding sequence is TGTGCCAGCAGAGCCCCCGGGTTTCGCCAAGAGACCCAGTACTTC. Its translation is CASRAPGFRQETQYF.